A selection of T cell receptor beta chains follows, all from one sample in a study of graft-versus-host responses after intestinal transplantation. Repertoires were generated with immunoSEQ multiplex PCR, while TCRdb's copy carries only in-frame clones and drops some. The sample gives 80,000 to 100,000 clones, around four fifths of which show up once; approximately 18% is in the top ten. No antigens are known for them. The sample in question was unstimulated CD8+ T cells sorted from spleen or lymph node cells, obtained before intestinal transplant. These receptors came from a human donor who received an intestinal transplant. Both conserved end residues are part of each CDR3. Fields, in order: clone size, V gene, CDR3 length, CDR3 protein. Clone size is given for some rows only: seen once, a few or many times, or a class if the clone is expanded.

clone_size: -; v_call: TRBV7-3; cdr3_length: 18; cdr3_aa: CASSLTGSVGRALDEQFF
clone_size: few; v_call: TRBV7-9; cdr3_length: 15; cdr3_aa: CASSPTQGVEETQYF
clone_size: -; v_call: TRBV18; cdr3_length: 14; cdr3_aa: CASSPRFSNQPQHF
clone_size: -; v_call: TRBV4-1; cdr3_length: 17; cdr3_aa: CASSQARSESGANVLTF
clone_size: -; v_call: TRBV6-5; cdr3_length: 15; cdr3_aa: CASRADPTAQETQYF
clone_size: -; v_call: TRBV11-2; cdr3_length: 16; cdr3_aa: CASSLWQKLSNSPLHF
clone_size: -; v_call: TRBV7-9; cdr3_length: 17; cdr3_aa: CASSLSKDRSLNTEAFF
clone_size: -; v_call: TRBV4-1; cdr3_length: 17; cdr3_aa: CASSASGNPSSYNEQFF
clone_size: -; v_call: TRBV19; cdr3_length: 14; cdr3_aa: CASSIWGSNQPQHF
clone_size: -; v_call: TRBV5-6; cdr3_length: 17; cdr3_aa: CASSWARASGGSDEQYF